This T cell receptor (beta chain) was captured in a study of blood T cell repertoires in COVID-19 (dated by TCRdb to about 2020). At the level of the whole study: Collaborator samples came from the United States, Italy and Spain and covered acute and convalescent phases of COVID-19. The prospective study material was composed of cDNA or gDNA derived from T cells, B-cell-depleted T cells, or PBMCs. Deeply sampled blood TCRbeta repertoires from subjects exposed to, actively infected with, or recovered from COVID-19 were included in the dataset. The repertoires were made available in a free public database intended to serve as a resource for research on the immune response to SARS-CoV-2. The samples were drawn from the first 160 participants of the ongoing ImmuneRACE study and from 1,254 subjects provided by 6 global collaborators. Nearly every sample came with metadata listing a de-identified subject ID, COVID-19 status, age in years and sex. Where available, HLA class I and class II types were taken from metadata supplied by the sample provider and were not determined by assay-based typing. Overall study results and their limits: Clinical and demographic metadata were provided uncurated, with the amount varying by source and participant.

Based on the germline V gene (reference sequence), the CDR1 and CDR2 sequences are MNHEY and SMNVEV. V trim: 3 bases; J trim: 8 bases; unmatched bases: 3. The CDR3, from cysteine to phenylalanine, totals 14 residues. Just the 42-base CDR3 DNA is kept, in frame starting at base 1. Enrolling through a virtual design, the prospective study's participants ranged in age from roughly 18 to 89 years and lived across roughly 24 United States geographic areas. In the prospective study, cohorts were assigned on the basis of participant-reported clinical history obtained from a screening survey and a study questionnaire. Recovered participants in ImmuneRACE Cohort 3 were defined by two consecutive negative NP/OP PCR tests, clearance by a healthcare professional, or resolution of symptoms. In the prospective study, mobile phlebotomists collected whole blood, serum and a nasopharyngeal or oropharyngeal swab from each participant. Over an approximately 2-month period, participants in the prospective study had the option of providing additional blood draws and questionnaires. Blood samples from the prospective study were shipped frozen or at room temperature prior to DNA extraction.

A remark on this clone: No cognate antigen has been identified for it. No base quality values were provided; no much bigger clone lies one nucleotide off.

The immunoSEQ Assay, a bias-controlled multiplex PCR, was used to amplify TCRbeta CDR3 regions from genomic DNA. The authors' pipeline ran thus. The number of nucleated cells in each sample was estimated from the amplification of reference gene primers within the assay. To quantify the absolute abundance of each unique TCRbeta CDR3 rearrangement, sequence reads were collapsed and filtered. For each sample, productive Simpson clonality was calculated as the square root of Simpson's diversity index over productive rearrangements. Here the immuneACCESS table is served through TCRdb, limited to in-frame sequences with V and J called. Missing clones are a known gap in these copies; in checked studies unresolved V genes cover under half, and the rest lacks a known reason. V and J calls and clone size are as listed in that table; D and trimming were resolved from the DNA. For this sample the table gives 200,000 to 250,000 clones, of which over 80% were detected only once. The ten largest make up approximately 7.3% of the sample.

The rearranged chain carries TRBV27 and TRBJ1-6; the junction holds 8 bases that match TRBD1. The sample comprised PBMCs or T cells enriched from blood (not recorded which). This clonotype originated in a woman in her thirties or forties who had recovered from COVID-19. The CDR3 has the sequence CASSFDRGDSPLHF. The base sequence is TGTGCCAGCAGTTTCGACAGGGGTGATTCACCCCTCCACTTT.